This T cell receptor beta chain is drawn from a study of identical twins. Using its own MiXCR run on the 5' RACE reads, TCRdb lists one record per CDR3 protein. The table shows about 530,000 distinct CDR3 sequences, with 12% to 15% occurring only once. This CDR3 spans 16 amino acids. V gave up 3 bases and J gave up 5 bases; unmatched junction bases: 8. Germline V gene data show CDR1 as MGHRA and CDR2 as YSYEKL. This same sample was also part of a study on yellow fever vaccine responses in identical twins.

Sequencing was performed on CD4+ T cells sorted from blood. This receptor was taken from a woman aged 18-29 years in good health. The gene calls are TRBV4-1 and TRBJ2-1; TRBD1 matches at 9 bases. CDR3 residues: CASSHLRDRVNNEQFF. The CDR3 coding sequence is TGCGCCAGCAGCCACCTCCGGGACAGGGTTAACAATGAGCAGTTCTTC.